These 10 T cell receptor beta chains were all obtained from the same sample, sequenced in a study of control samples from healthy donors and cancer patients. Clones were sequenced by immunoSEQ multiplex PCR, and TCRdb holds only the in-frame ones, with some missing. The sample carries more than 85,000 clones, approximately 84% recorded once. The sample consisted of PBMCs. The receptor source for this set is a man between 65 and 79 years old with lung cancer.

This chain uses TRBV7-6 with TRBJ2-1; 8 nucleotides agree with TRBD1. Per the germline V gene, CDR1 is SGHVS and CDR2 is FNYEAQ. The CDR3 spans 15 residues. With V trimmed by 5 bases and J by 10 bases, 13 bases remained unmatched. The CDR3 loop is CASSQGAGGLGEQFF. The CDR3 nucleotides read TGTGCCAGCAGCCAGGGGGCAGGGGGCCTAGGGGAGCAGTTCTTC.

V and J are TRBV3-1 (or the pseudogene TRBV3-2) and TRBJ2-1, with D perhaps TRBD1 or TRBD2 (5 bases each). The CDR3 consists of 15 residues. Germline values: CDR1 LGHDT, CDR2 YNNKEL (reference sequence). Trimming cost V 1 base and J 6 bases, with 13 bases left between them. CDR3 DNA sequence: TGTGCCAGCAGCCAAGGGGGGTTCGGACCCAATGAGCAGTTCTTC. Translation: CASSQGGFGPNEQFF.

The rearrangement joins TRBV6-2 or TRBV6-3 to TRBJ2-1, with D maybe TRBD1 (6 bases). V lost 6 bases and J 13 bases, leaving 25 bases between the germline ends. Germline V gene lookup returns CDR1 MNHEY and CDR2 SVGEGT. There are 15 residues in the CDR3. The CDR3 DNA reads as TGTGCCAGCAGCAATCCAGGGGCCCCCTTATTGTATCAGTTCTTC. It yields the protein CASSNPGAPLLYQFF.

This clone was counted a single time. The V gene is TRBV19, the J gene TRBJ2-5; TRBD1 matches at 7 bases. V was pared by 7 bases and J by 2 bases, with 7 bases of the junction left unmatched. Germline CDR1 is LNHDA and CDR2 is SQIVND (reference sequence). The CDR3 loop spans 14 amino acids. CDR3 bases: TGTGCCAGTACCGACAGGGTTGCGCAAGAGACCCAGTACTTC. It is translated as CASTDRVAQETQYF.

V is TRBV4-2 and J is TRBJ2-4; 15 nucleotides align to TRBD2. The V segment lost 5 bases and the J segment 7 bases; nucleotides outside the gene matches: 3. The CDR3 sequence is 15 residues long. CDR1 and CDR2 from the germline V gene are LGHNA and YNFKEQ. CDR3 nucleotide sequence: TGTGCCAGCAGCGAAGGGACTAGCGGGGGGAACATTCAGTACTTC. Translation gives CASSEGTSGGNIQYF.

The chain links TRBV2 to TRBJ1-5; weak D call: TRBD1 (5 bases). This CDR3 contains 14 residues. Trimming took 1 base from V and 5 from J, leaving 9 bases between them. The germline V gene encodes CDR1 SNHLY and CDR2 FYNNEI. The CDR3 DNA reads as TGTGCCAGCAGTGAAGGGCAGGGCTATCAGCCCCAGCATTTT. This sequence encodes CASSEGQGYQPQHF.

This chain joins TRBV4-2 and TRBJ1-4; 10 positions match TRBD1. V lost 3 bases, J lost 5 bases, and 6 bases stayed unmatched. The CDR3 consists of 16 residues. The germline gives CDR1 LGHNA, CDR2 YNFKEQ. CDR3 in amino acids: CASSHRQGANNEKLFF. The CDR3 bases are TGTGCCAGCAGCCACCGACAGGGGGCTAACAATGAAAAACTGTTTTTT.

This chain joins TRBV9 and TRBJ2-3, with D uncertain. Germline values: CDR1 SGDLS, CDR2 YYNGEE. Trimming left V 4 bases short and J 0 bases short, with 12 bases between. CDR3 size: 15 residues. CDR3 sequence reads: CASSSARSSTDTQYF. The CDR3 nucleotides read TGTGCCAGCAGCTCCGCCCGTTCTAGCACAGATACGCAGTATTTT.

The chain couples TRBV5-1 to TRBJ2-4; TRBD2 matches at 14 bases. With 4 bases clipped from V and 0 bases from J, the junction kept 6 bases outside the gene matches. Germline CDR1 and CDR2: SGHRS and YFSETQ. The CDR3 totals 18 residues. CDR3 sequence reads: CASSGGLAGALAKNIQYF. The CDR3 bases are TGCGCCAGCAGCGGGGGACTAGCGGGGGCTTTAGCCAAAAACATTCAGTACTTC.

The chain is built from TRBV7-2 and TRBJ2-7, with D hard to call. Germline values: CDR1 SGHTA, CDR2 FQGNSA. The ends were cut back, 0 bases at V and 5 bases at J, with 2 bases in the middle. This CDR3 has 11 residues. For the CDR3, the DNA is TGTGCCAGCAGCTTAGCGCACGAGCAGTACTTC. This codes for CASSLAHEQYF.